These 27 T cell receptor beta chains were all obtained from the same sample, sequenced in a study of cytomegalovirus exposure and HLA in healthy donors (dated by TCRdb to about 2017). Library creation used the immunoSEQ multiplex PCR assay. Imported from immuneACCESS, the table was reduced by TCRdb to in-frame sequences with V and J called. These copies leave out some clones; in studies compared against another copy, an unresolved V gene accounts for under half, and the cause of the remainder is not known. Present in this sample are around 120,000 clones, around nine tenths of which were seen just once. Jointly, the top ten make up about 6% of the sample. The sequenced material came from PBMCs. The receptors were gathered from a woman aged 18 to 35 in good health and CMV-seropositive.

The V call is TRBV15, the J call TRBJ1-1; D is ambiguous. CDR3 length equals 13 residues. Germline CDR1 reads LNHNV; CDR2 reads YYDKDF (reference sequence). V gave up 0 bases and J gave up 4 bases, with 6 bases separating them. The DNA of the CDR3 is TGTGCCACCAGCAGAGATCGGGTCACTGAAGCTTTCTTT. As protein: CATSRDRVTEAFF.

This chain uses TRBV19 with TRBJ2-2; tentative D call: TRBD1 (5 bases). The CDR3 length is 16 residues. Per the germline V gene, CDR1 is LNHDA and CDR2 is SQIVND (reference sequence). Trimming took 3 bases from V and 2 from J, leaving 13 bases between them. The CDR3 nucleotides read TGTGCCAGTAGTATGTGGGGCAGGGTAAACACCGGGGAGCTGTTTTTT. This gives the protein CASSMWGRVNTGELFF.

J is TRBJ2-5 and V is TRBV2; weak D call: TRBD2 (6 bases). Germline-derived CDR1 and CDR2 are SNHLY and FYNNEI. V gave up 7 bases and J gave up 3 bases, with 12 bases separating them. This CDR3 comprises 13 residues. As DNA, the CDR3 is TGTGCCAGCAAGGGCGGGGCCAAAGAGACCCAGTACTTC. Translating it yields CASKGGAKETQYF.

The CDR3 DNA reads TGCGCCAGCAGCCAAGATGGGACACGGATAGGGACCTTC. Translation: CASSQDGTRIGTF. This sequence joins TRBV4-1 and TRBJ1-2, with D maybe TRBD1 (6 bases). Germline assignment: CDR1 MGHRA and CDR2 YSYEKL. The CDR3 length is 13 residues. V shed 0 bases and J shed 14 bases, with 16 bases lying between them.

This clone was observed a single time. V is TRBV6-5 and J is TRBJ2-7; unclear D gene. Trimming pared 4 bases from V and 2 bases from J, leaving 12 bases between. The germline gives CDR1 MNHEY, CDR2 SVGAGI. The CDR3 has 14 residues. CDR3: CASSSGSVPYEQYF. Here the CDR3 DNA reads TGTGCCAGCAGTTCCGGGTCAGTTCCCTACGAGCAGTACTTC.

The CDR3 DNA reads TGTGCCAGCAGCCAAGGGGGCGCGGGCGGGGAGCTGTTTTTT. Its translation is CASSQGGAGGELFF. J is TRBJ2-2 and V is TRBV11-3; 7 positions agree with TRBD1. CDR3 length equals 14 residues. V lost 5 bases and J lost 7; bases outside the gene matches: 7. Germline values: CDR1 SGHNT, CDR2 YENEEA.

The rearrangement links TRBV18 to TRBJ1-5; D uncertain. Germline V CDR1 and CDR2: KGHSH, LQKENI. There are 16 residues in the CDR3. V was trimmed by 3 bases and J by 4 bases, leaving 16 bases between them. The CDR3 DNA reads as TGTGCCAGCTCACCCACTGTTCCGATCGAGAATCAGCCCCAGCATTTT. Protein: CASSPTVPIENQPQHF.

This chain links TRBV5-1 with TRBJ2-1, with 9 bases lining up with TRBD1. CDR1 SGHRS and CDR2 YFSETQ come from the germline V gene. The CDR3 runs to 13 residues. V gave up 8 bases and J gave up 5 bases; unmatched junction bases: 5. CDR3 in amino acids: CASRDRVNNEQFF. CDR3 DNA: TGCGCCAGTAGGGACAGGGTCAACAATGAGCAGTTCTTC.

The V and J genes are TRBV6-1 and TRBJ2-1; 9 bases are a match to TRBD2. Trimming at V came to 8 bases and at J to 3 bases, leaving 8 bases not matched to a gene. The CDR3 length is 15 residues. Germline CDR1 is MNHNS and CDR2 is SASEGT. As DNA, the CDR3 is TGTGCCAGCCGGAATAGCGGGAGAGGCTACAATGAGCAGTTCTTC. Protein sequence: CASRNSGRGYNEQFF.

This chain links TRBV5-1 with TRBJ1-5; D gene unclear. CDR1 SGHRS and CDR2 YFSETQ come from the germline V gene. The V end lost 0 bases, the J end lost 0 bases, and 7 bases lay between the germline ends. CDR3 length: 15 amino acids. The CDR3 DNA is TGCGCCAGCAGCTTGGACAGCTATAGCAATCAGCCCCAGCATTTT. Amino acid sequence: CASSLDSYSNQPQHF.

The genes are TRBV9 and TRBJ2-3, with D perhaps matching TRBD2 (6 bases). CDR3 length equals 15 residues. Trimming removed 0 bases at V and 4 bases at J, with 12 bases between. The germline CDR1 and CDR2 sequences are SGDLS and YYNGEE. The CDR3, as DNA: TGTGCCAGCAGCGTAGGCCCCACTAGCTCAGATACGCAGTATTTT. It encodes CASSVGPTSSDTQYF.

This clone was found once. The chain recombines TRBV15 with TRBJ1-2; possibly TRBD1 for D (6 bases). Trimming cost V 5 bases and J 2 bases, with 9 bases left between them. This CDR3 contains 13 residues. Looked up from germline, CDR1 is LNHNV and CDR2 is YYDKDF (reference sequence). CDR3 DNA: TGTGCCACCAGCCTAGACAGGAACTATGGCTACACCTTC. It codes for CATSLDRNYGYTF.

The CDR3 is CASSVLTGELFF. Written as DNA, the CDR3 is TGTGCCAGCAGCGTACTCACCGGGGAGCTGTTTTTT. The rearrangement uses TRBV9 and TRBJ2-2; D is ambiguous. The CDR3 contains 12 residues. With 1 base removed from V and 4 bases from J, the gap between germline ends came to 2 bases. CDR1 and CDR2 (germline): SGDLS, YYNGEE.

This chain connects TRBV2 to TRBJ1-5; possibly TRBD1 for D (5 bases). From germline, CDR1 is SNHLY and CDR2 FYNNEI. This CDR3 comprises 15 residues. V was pared by 6 bases and J by 3 bases, with 15 bases between. The CDR3 region is CASRAQVTDNQPQHF. The CDR3 DNA sequence: TGTGCCAGCAGAGCACAGGTGACAGACAATCAGCCCCAGCATTTT.

V usage is TRBV11-2 and J usage is TRBJ2-1, with TRBD2 matching 14 bases. The germline gives CDR1 SGHAT, CDR2 FQNNGV. The junction had 8 bases not matched to a gene; V was cut back by 5 bases and J by 11 bases. This CDR3 region has 15 residues. CDR3 residues: CASSLGTSGSMQQFF. CDR3 DNA sequence: TGTGCCAGCAGCCTGGGGACTAGCGGGAGTATGCAGCAGTTCTTC.

The chain is built from TRBV7-9 and TRBJ1-2, with a tentative D call TRBD1 (6 bases). Trimming removed 4 bases from V and 2 bases from J, with 20 bases in between. There are 17 residues in the CDR3. In germline, CDR1 is SEHNR, CDR2 FQNEAQ (reference sequence). The CDR3 DNA follows: TGTGCCAGCAGCTACTTCAACAGGGAGAGTCGGAACTATGGCTACACCTTC. Its translation is CASSYFNRESRNYGYTF.

In the case of this clone: A read error is likely, as this CDR3 ends without the conserved phenylalanine or tryptophan. The V gene is TRBV7-3, the J gene TRBJ1-4; TRBD1 matches at 7 bases. This CDR3 is built from 15 residues. Per the germline V gene, CDR1 is SGHTA and CDR2 is FQGTGA. The J segment lost 3 bases and the V segment lost 5 bases, leaving 6 bases of the junction unmatched. CDR3 DNA: TGTGCCAGCAGCCCCGACAGGGTGGCTAATGAAAAACTGTTTCTT. Its translation is CASSPDRVANEKLFL.

This clone was detected once. The genes are TRBV7-9 and TRBJ1-2; 9 nucleotides align to TRBD1. The CDR3 is made up of 14 amino acids. Germline-derived CDR1 and CDR2 are SEHNR and FQNEAQ (reference sequence). With 8 bases clipped from V and 0 bases from J, the junction kept 4 bases outside the gene matches. The CDR3 reads CASGDRGTNYGYTF. The CDR3 coding sequence is TGTGCCAGCGGTGACAGGGGGACTAACTATGGCTACACCTTC.

This clone came up a few times. V is TRBV6-6 and J is TRBJ2-7; tentatively, D is TRBD1 (6 bases). This CDR3 region has 14 residues. Germline V gene data show CDR1 as MNHNY and CDR2 as SVGAGI (reference sequence). The V gene lost 4 bases and the J gene lost 2 bases, with 12 bases spanning the gap. The DNA for the CDR3 is TGTGCCAGCAGTTTGTGGGGGCCTACCTACGAGCAGTACTTC. Its protein is CASSLWGPTYEQYF.

As DNA, the CDR3 is TGTGCCAGCAGTGAGGTGGGGGGGAATCAGCCCCAGCATTTT. Translating gives CASSEVGGNQPQHF. The chain carries TRBV6-1 and TRBJ1-5; D perhaps matches TRBD1 (5 bases). Trimming cost V 3 bases and J 4 bases, with 10 bases left between them. This CDR3 is built from 14 residues. The V gene's germline CDR1 is MNHNS and CDR2 SASEGT.

The chain combines TRBV7-8 with TRBJ2-1, with 14 bases fitting TRBD2. Per germline, CDR1 SGHVS and CDR2 FQNEAQ. Losses at the gene ends were 6 bases for V and 4 bases for J; bases not matched to a gene: 8. CDR3 size: 17 residues. The CDR3 nucleotides read TGTGCCAGCAGACAGACTAGCGGGAGGGCCTTTTACAATGAGCAGTTCTTC. This encodes CASRQTSGRAFYNEQFF.

The J gene is TRBJ2-1, the V gene TRBV7-2; D gene ambiguous. The CDR3 extends over 11 amino acids. V lost 1 base to trimming and J lost 9 bases, with 4 bases between them. Germline assignment: CDR1 SGHTA and CDR2 FQGNSA. Here the CDR3 DNA reads TGTGCCAGCAGCTTAGTCGGTGAGCAGTTCTTC. Protein sequence: CASSLVGEQFF.

V and J are TRBV6-1 and TRBJ2-4; 10 nucleotides align to TRBD2. CDR1 and CDR2 (germline): MNHNS, SASEGT. The length of the CDR3 is 19 residues. Trimming removed 4 bases from V and 0 bases from J; junction bases left unmatched: 12. Written as DNA, the CDR3 is TGTGCCAGCAGTGCCCCCCCTAGCGGGGGAGAGCTAGCCAAAAACATTCAGTACTTC. Translated: CASSAPPSGGELAKNIQYF.

The chain uses TRBV19 and TRBJ1-5; 9 positions match TRBD1. CDR3 length equals 16 residues. Unmatched junction bases numbered 6, after V lost 6 bases and J lost 0 bases. The germline V gene encodes CDR1 LNHDA and CDR2 SQIVND (reference sequence). The CDR3 protein is CASRDRGWYSNQPQHF. Written as DNA, the CDR3 is TGTGCCAGTAGGGACAGGGGATGGTATAGCAATCAGCCCCAGCATTTT.

V is TRBV7-9 and J is TRBJ2-7; 8 nucleotides align to TRBD2. The CDR3 runs 13 residues. The ends lost 5 bases at V and 4 bases at J; junction bases unmatched: 4. Germline V lookup: CDR1 SEHNR, CDR2 FQNEAQ (reference sequence). This CDR3 is CASSPAGGYEQYF. The CDR3 bases are TGTGCCAGCAGCCCGGCGGGGGGTTACGAGCAGTACTTC. The full variable domain, its missing parts supplied by reference TRBV7-9 and TRBJ2-7, is DTGVSQNPRHKITKRGQNVTFRCDPISEHNRLYWYRQTLGQGPEFLTYFQNEAQLEKSRLLSDRFSAERPKGSFSTLEIQRTEQGDSAMYLCASSPAGGYEQYFGPGTRLTVT.

The chain employs TRBV15 and TRBJ1-1, with D perhaps matching TRBD1 (5 bases). This CDR3 contains 15 residues. Germline V gives CDR1 LNHNV, CDR2 YYDKDF (reference sequence). Trimming pared 5 bases from V and 4 bases from J, leaving 17 bases between. The CDR3 DNA sequence: TGTGCCACCAGCTGGCCGGGCCAGGGATCCACTGAAGCTTTCTTT. It yields the protein CATSWPGQGSTEAFF.

The chain has TRBV7-9 and TRBJ1-2; D call uncertain. Trimming removed 5 bases at V and 8 bases at J, with 15 bases between. Looked up from germline, CDR1 is SEHNR and CDR2 is FQNEAQ (reference sequence). The CDR3 spans 13 residues. The CDR3 nucleotides read TGTGCCAGCAGCCCAGACAAGGTTGGGGGCTACACCTTC. It specifies CASSPDKVGGYTF.